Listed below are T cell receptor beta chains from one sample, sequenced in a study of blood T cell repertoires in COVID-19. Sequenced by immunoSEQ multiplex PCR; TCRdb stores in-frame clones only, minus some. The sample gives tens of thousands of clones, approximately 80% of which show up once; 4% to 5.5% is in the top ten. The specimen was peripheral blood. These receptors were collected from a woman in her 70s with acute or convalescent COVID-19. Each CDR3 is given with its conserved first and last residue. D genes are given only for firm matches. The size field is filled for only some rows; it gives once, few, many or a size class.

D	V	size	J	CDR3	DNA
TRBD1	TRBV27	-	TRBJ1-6	CASSLLVRGDSPLHF	TGTGCCAGCAGTTTATTAGTCAGGGGGGATTCACCCCTCCACTTT
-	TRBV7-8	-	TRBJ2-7	CASSSPGGDRSYEQYF	TGTGCCAGCAGCTCTCCTGGGGGGGACAGGTCGTACGAGCAGTACTTC
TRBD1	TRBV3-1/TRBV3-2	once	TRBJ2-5	CASSYTGGLQETQYF	TGTGCCAGCAGCTATACAGGGGGCCTCCAAGAGACCCAGTACTTC
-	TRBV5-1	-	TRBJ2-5	CASSLASVYQETQYF	TGCGCCAGCAGCTTGGCCTCTGTGTACCAAGAGACCCAGTACTTC
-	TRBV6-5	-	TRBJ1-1	CASSYPQGIVRAFF	TGTGCCAGCAGTTACCCGCAGGGTATCGTTCGAGCTTTCTTT
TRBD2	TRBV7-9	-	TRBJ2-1	CASSRRTSGGYNEQFF	TGTGCCAGCAGCCGTCGGACTAGCGGGGGATACAATGAGCAGTTCTTC
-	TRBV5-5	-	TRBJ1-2	CATSQTNYGYTF	TGTGCCACCTCGCAGACAAACTATGGCTACACCTTC
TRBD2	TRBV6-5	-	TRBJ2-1	CASNLDASGANEQFF	TGTGCCAGCAATCTTGACGCTAGCGGGGCTAATGAGCAGTTCTTC
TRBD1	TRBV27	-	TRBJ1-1	CASSSLRQGTGTEAFF	TGTGCCAGCAGTTCTTTACGCCAGGGGACAGGCACTGAAGCTTTCTTT
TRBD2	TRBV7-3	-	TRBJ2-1	CASSDNSGAFNEQFF	TGTGCCAGCAGCGACAATAGCGGGGCCTTTAATGAGCAGTTCTTC
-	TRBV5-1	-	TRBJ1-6	CASSLVGQGSPLHF	TGCGCCAGCAGCTTAGTCGGGCAGGGGTCACCCCTCCACTTT
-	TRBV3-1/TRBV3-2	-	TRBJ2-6	CASSRLQGSGANVLTF	TGTGCCAGCAGCCGACTTCAGGGGTCTGGGGCCAACGTCCTGACTTTC
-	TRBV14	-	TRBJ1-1	CASSQGTIEAFF	TGTGCCAGCAGCCAAGGGACAATCGAAGCTTTCTTT
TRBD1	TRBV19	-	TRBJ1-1	CASSIPPDRENTEAFF	TGTGCCAGTAGTATACCCCCAGACAGGGAGAACACTGAAGCTTTCTTT
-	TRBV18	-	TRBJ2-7	CASSTYEGRGAYEQYF	TGTGCCAGCTCCACCTATGAGGGCAGGGGGGCCTACGAGCAGTACTTC
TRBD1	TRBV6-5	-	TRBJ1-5	CASRGDRGGNQPQHF	TGTGCCAGCCGGGGGGACAGGGGCGGCAATCAGCCCCAGCATTTT
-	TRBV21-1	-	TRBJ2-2	CASSKGGKGLAGELFF	TGTGCCAGCAGCAAAGGAGGGAAGGGTCTGGCCGGGGAGCTGTTTTTT
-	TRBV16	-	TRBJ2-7	CAGSRTSPEQYF	TGTGCCGGCAGCCGCACGAGTCCCGAGCAGTACTTC
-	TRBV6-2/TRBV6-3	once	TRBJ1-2	CASSYIPGNGYTF	TGTGCCAGCAGTTACATTCCAGGGAACGGCTACACCTTC
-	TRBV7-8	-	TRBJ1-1	CASSPPSTGIRTEAFF	TGTGCCAGCAGCCCACCATCTACAGGGATCCGGACTGAAGCTTTCTTT
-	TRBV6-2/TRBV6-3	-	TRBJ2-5	CASSYLGGQETQYF	TGTGCCAGCAGTTATCTGGGGGGCCAAGAGACCCAGTACTTC
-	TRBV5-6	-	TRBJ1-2	CASSSLTGAIGYGYTF	TGTGCCAGCAGCTCTCTTACAGGTGCGATAGGGTATGGCTACACCTTC
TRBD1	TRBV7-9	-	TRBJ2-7	CASSFWDREVSF	TGTGCCAGCAGCTTCTGGGACAGGGAAGTTTCCTTC
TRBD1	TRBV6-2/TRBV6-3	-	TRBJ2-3	CASSYDRGNTQYF	TGTGCCAGCAGTTACGACAGGGGAAACACGCAGTATTTT
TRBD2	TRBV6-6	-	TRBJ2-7	CASSWTSGGYEQYF	TGTGCCAGCAGTTGGACTAGCGGGGGTTACGAGCAGTACTTC
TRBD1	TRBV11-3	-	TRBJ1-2	CASSSRDRGYYGYTF	TGTGCCAGCAGCTCCCGGGACAGGGGGTACTATGGCTACACCTTC
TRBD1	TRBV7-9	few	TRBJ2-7	CASSWTGHEQYF	TGTGCCAGCAGTTGGACAGGACACGAGCAGTACTTC
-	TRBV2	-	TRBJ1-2	CASSEPGYQGGYTF	TGTGCCAGCAGTGAACCGGGGTATCAAGGGGGCTACACCTTC
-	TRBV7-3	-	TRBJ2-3	CNGASGPDLVDTQYF	TGTAATGGCGCGTCAGGGCCCGACCTAGTAGATACGCAGTATTTT
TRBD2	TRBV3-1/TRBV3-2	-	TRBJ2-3	CASSQASALAGGTDTQYF	TGTGCCAGCAGCCAAGCATCGGCGCTAGCGGGGGGCACAGATACGCAGTATTTT
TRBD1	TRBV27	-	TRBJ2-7	CASRGQGNYEQYF	TGTGCCAGCAGGGGACAGGGGAACTACGAGCAGTACTTC
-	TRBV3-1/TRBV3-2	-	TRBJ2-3	CASSPTLSTDTQYF	TGTGCCAGCAGCCCCACTCTTTCCACAGATACGCAGTATTTT
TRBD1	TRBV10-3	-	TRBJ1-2	CAIGQGEHYGYTF	TGTGCCATTGGACAGGGGGAGCACTATGGCTACACCTTC
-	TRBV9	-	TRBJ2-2	CASSVVGDSSTGELFF	TGTGCCAGCAGCGTAGTGGGGGACTCGAGTACCGGGGAGCTGTTTTTT
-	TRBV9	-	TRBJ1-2	CASSVEAGDFNYGYTF	TGTGCCAGCAGCGTAGAGGCAGGGGATTTTAACTATGGCTACACCTTC
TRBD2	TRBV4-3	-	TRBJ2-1	CASSPGLAGNEQFF	TGCGCCAGCAGCCCGGGACTAGCGGGCAATGAGCAGTTCTTC
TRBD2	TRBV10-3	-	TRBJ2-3	CAISDPAGGRDTQYF	TGTGCCATCAGTGACCCAGCGGGGGGGAGGGATACGCAGTATTTT
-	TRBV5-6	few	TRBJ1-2	CASSLRIGENYGYTF	TGTGCCAGCAGCTTGAGAATAGGGGAAAACTATGGCTACACCTTC
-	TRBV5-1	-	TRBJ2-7	CASSLVAGYEQYF	TGCGCCAGCAGCTTGGTGGCGGGGTACGAGCAGTACTTC
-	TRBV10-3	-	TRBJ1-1	CAISESARSTAFF	TGTGCCATCAGTGAGTCGGCGAGGAGCACAGCTTTCTTT
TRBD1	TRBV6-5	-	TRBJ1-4	CASSYDRAGEKLFF	TGTGCCAGCAGTTACGACAGGGCAGGGGAAAAACTGTTTTTT
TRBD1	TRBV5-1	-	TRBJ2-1	CASSPYGSYDRGYENEQFF	TGCGCCAGCAGCCCCTACGGCAGTTATGACAGGGGGTACGAGAATGAGCAGTTCTTC
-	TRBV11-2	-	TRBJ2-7	CASSLDTGFVYEQYF	TGTGCCAGCAGCTTAGATACAGGTTTTGTTTACGAGCAGTACTTC
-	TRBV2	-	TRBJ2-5	CASSVPWTNQETQYF	TGTGCCAGCAGTGTCCCGTGGACTAACCAAGAGACCCAGTACTTC
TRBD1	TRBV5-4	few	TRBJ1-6	CASSAGQGSSPLHF	TGTGCCAGCAGCGCAGGACAGGGTAGCTCACCCCTCCACTTT
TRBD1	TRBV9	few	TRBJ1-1	CASSVDPRQGTEAFF	TGTGCCAGCAGCGTAGATCCGAGACAGGGCACTGAAGCTTTCTTT
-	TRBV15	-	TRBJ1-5	CATSRDGGLSNQPQHF	TGTGCCACCAGCAGAGACGGGGGGCTCAGCAATCAGCCCCAGCATTTT
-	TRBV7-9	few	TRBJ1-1	CASRRNTEAFF	TGTGCCAGCAGGCGGAACACTGAAGCTTTCTTT
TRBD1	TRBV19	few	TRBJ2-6	CASSEAGQVTSGANVLTF	TGTGCCAGTAGTGAAGCCGGACAGGTTACCTCTGGGGCCAACGTCCTGACTTTC
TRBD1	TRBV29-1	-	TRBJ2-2	CSVAGAPGQGAIGELFF	TGCAGCGTTGCGGGGGCTCCGGGACAGGGGGCAATCGGGGAGCTGTTTTTT
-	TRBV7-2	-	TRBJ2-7	CASSLPGTTTFSYEQYF	TGTGCCAGCAGCCTCCCCGGGACAACAACTTTCTCCTACGAGCAGTACTTC
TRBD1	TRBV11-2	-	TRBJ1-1	CASSPDRDEAFF	TGTGCCAGCAGCCCCGACAGGGACGAAGCTTTCTTT
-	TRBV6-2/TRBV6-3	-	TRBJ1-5	CASSPWLNYNQPQHF	TGTGCCAGCAGCCCTTGGCTCAATTACAATCAGCCCCAGCATTTT
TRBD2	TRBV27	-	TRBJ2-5	CASSPGLAGGIETQYF	TGTGCCAGCAGTCCGGGACTAGCGGGGGGGATAGAGACCCAGTACTTC